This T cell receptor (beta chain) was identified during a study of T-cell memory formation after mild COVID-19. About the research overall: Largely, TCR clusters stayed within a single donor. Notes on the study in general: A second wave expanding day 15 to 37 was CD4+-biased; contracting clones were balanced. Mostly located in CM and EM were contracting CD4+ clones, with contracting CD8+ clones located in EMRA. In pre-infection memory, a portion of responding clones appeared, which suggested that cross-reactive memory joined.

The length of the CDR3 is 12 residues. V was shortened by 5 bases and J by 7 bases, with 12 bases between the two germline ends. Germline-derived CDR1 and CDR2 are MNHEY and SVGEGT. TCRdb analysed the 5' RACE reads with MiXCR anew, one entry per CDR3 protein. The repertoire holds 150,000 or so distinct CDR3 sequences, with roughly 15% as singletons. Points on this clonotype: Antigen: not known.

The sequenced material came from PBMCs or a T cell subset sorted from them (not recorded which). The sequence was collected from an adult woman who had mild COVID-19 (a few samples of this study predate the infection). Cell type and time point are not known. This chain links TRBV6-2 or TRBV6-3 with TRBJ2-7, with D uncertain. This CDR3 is CASSKAVGEQYF. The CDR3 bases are TGTGCCAGCAGTAAAGCCGTGGGGGAGCAGTACTTC.